These 27 T cell receptor beta chains originate from one sample sequenced in a study of control samples from healthy donors and cancer patients. TCRdb's copy holds only in-frame clones and misses some; the assay was immunoSEQ multiplex PCR. The sample consists of about 120,000 clones, about 83% of them appearing once. What was sequenced was blood. These receptors all come from a man aged 25 to 40 in good health.

This chain joins TRBV5-1 and TRBJ2-7, with D possibly TRBD1 on 6 matching bases. Looked up from germline, CDR1 is SGHRS and CDR2 is YFSETQ. Trimming cost V 4 bases and J 0 bases, with 8 bases left between them. The CDR3 contains 13 residues. The CDR3 loop is CASSTDSSYEQYF. The CDR3 coding sequence is TGCGCCAGCAGCACGGACAGCTCCTACGAGCAGTACTTC.

This chain connects TRBV7-2 to TRBJ2-1, with 7 bases aligning to TRBD1. V trimming: 4 bases; J trimming: 0 bases; junction bases outside the gene matches: 3. CDR1 is SGHTA and CDR2 is FQGNSA in the germline V gene. CDR3 size: 15 residues. In DNA form, the CDR3 reads TGTGCCAGCAGCTACAGGGGCCACTCCTACAATGAGCAGTTCTTC. As protein: CASSYRGHSYNEQFF.

The chain employs TRBV7-2 and TRBJ1-1; D is unresolved. The CDR3 is 15 residues long. Germline V gene data show CDR1 as SGHTA and CDR2 as FQGNSA. Trimming pared 2 bases from V and 2 bases from J, leaving 12 bases between. The CDR3 region has the DNA TGTGCCAGCAGCTTAACGGGTTCCACCAACACTGAAGCTTTCTTT. Its translation is CASSLTGSTNTEAFF.

The chain links TRBV6-5 to TRBJ1-2; D ambiguous. This CDR3 is built from 15 residues. Germline V gene lookup returns CDR1 MNHEY and CDR2 SVGAGI. Trimming took 1 base from V and 8 from J, leaving 17 bases between them. CDR3 DNA sequence: TGTGCCAGCAGTTACTTCCCGGGTCTCCAAGAGGGCTACACCTTC. It encodes CASSYFPGLQEGYTF.

This chain uses TRBV6-4 with TRBJ1-2, with D possibly TRBD1 on 5 matching bases. The V end was cut by 3 bases, the J end by 4 bases, with 12 bases between. Germline lookup yields CDR1 MRHNA and CDR2 SNTAGT. The CDR3 covers 14 residues. CDR3 nucleotide sequence: TGTGCCAGCAGTGAGGGGCCCCCCGGCTATGGCTACACCTTC. This gives the protein CASSEGPPGYGYTF.

This clone was seen a handful of times. V and J are TRBV3-1 (or the pseudogene TRBV3-2) and TRBJ1-2; 8 nucleotides line up with TRBD1. V trimming: 3 bases; J trimming: 1 base; junction bases outside the gene matches: 10. The CDR3 has 17 amino acids. Germline-derived CDR1 and CDR2 are LGHDT and YNNKEL (reference sequence). The CDR3 DNA follows: TGTGCCAGCAGCCACCTCCTGACAGGGGCCCGTAACTATGGCTACACCTTC. This gives the protein CASSHLLTGARNYGYTF.

The chain joins TRBV28 to TRBJ1-5; D call uncertain. This CDR3 contains 12 residues. V gave up 9 bases and J gave up 2 bases, with 8 bases separating them. Per the germline V gene, CDR1 is MDHEN and CDR2 is SYDVKM. The CDR3 protein is CASIGGNQPQHF. The CDR3 DNA reads TGTGCCAGTATCGGTGGCAATCAGCCCCAGCATTTT. Using reference TRBV28 and TRBJ1-5 for the parts outside the CDR3, the full variable domain is DVKVTQSSRYLVKRTGEKVFLECVQDMDHENMFWYRQDPGLGLRLIYFSYDVKMKEKGDIPEGYSVSREKKERFSLILESASTNQTSMYLCASIGGNQPQHFGDGTRLSIL.

The chain employs TRBV5-1 and TRBJ1-1; 9 nucleotides align to TRBD1. The CDR3 length is 15 residues. V lost 5 bases, J lost 0 bases, and 5 bases stayed unmatched. Per the germline V gene, CDR1 is SGHRS and CDR2 is YFSETQ. The CDR3 DNA follows: TGCGCCAGCAGTGGGACAGGGACTTTGAACACTGAAGCTTTCTTT. Amino acid sequence: CASSGTGTLNTEAFF.

V is TRBV7-8 and J is TRBJ1-5, with 7 bases aligning to TRBD1. The CDR3 has 14 amino acids. The trim removed 5 bases at V and 7 bases at J, leaving 8 bases unmatched. Germline CDR1 reads SGHVS; CDR2 reads FQNEAQ. As DNA, the CDR3 is TGTGCCAGCAGCACCCGACAGGGAGGACAGCCCCAGCATTTT. Translated, it gives CASSTRQGGQPQHF.

The chain carries TRBV5-6 and TRBJ1-4, with D possibly matching TRBD1 (5 bases). CDR3 length equals 14 residues. Germline V gene data show CDR1 as SGHDT and CDR2 as YYEEEE. Trimming shortened V by 1 base and J by 8 bases, and 12 bases separated the two germline ends. The CDR3 is CASSLKGVGEKLFF. The CDR3 bases are TGTGCCAGCAGCTTGAAAGGGGTAGGGGAAAAACTGTTTTTT.

This chain joins TRBV2 and TRBJ2-5, with 7 bases lining up with TRBD1. CDR3 length: 12 residues. CDR1 SNHLY and CDR2 FYNNEI come from the germline V gene. Trimming at V came to 6 bases and at J to 3 bases, leaving 1 base not matched to a gene. The CDR3, as DNA: TGTGCCAGCAGCACAGGGGAAGAGACCCAGTACTTC. Its protein is CASSTGEETQYF.

A note on this clone: The same CDR3 is also encoded by other DNA sequences in this sample. The J gene is TRBJ1-2, the V gene TRBV3-1 (or the pseudogene TRBV3-2); TRBD1 is a possible D gene (5 bases). Trimming shortened V by 3 bases and J by 8 bases, and 16 bases separated the two germline ends. The CDR3 is made up of 14 amino acids. Germline CDR1 reads LGHDT; CDR2 reads YNNKEL (reference sequence). CDR3 DNA: TGTGCCAGCAGCCAGGGAAGGACATTTTACGGCTACACCTTC. It encodes CASSQGRTFYGYTF.

The rearrangement joins TRBV2 to TRBJ2-1, with D unresolved. The CDR3 has 11 residues. V lost 8 bases and J lost 8, with 10 bases in between. CDR1 SNHLY and CDR2 FYNNEI come from the germline V gene. CDR3 region: CASLLLDEQFF. The CDR3 nucleotides read TGTGCCAGCCTCCTCCTCGATGAGCAGTTCTTC. The full variable domain, rest sourced from reference TRBV2 and TRBJ2-1, is EPEVTQTPSHQVTQMGQEVILRCVPISNHLYFYWYRQILGQKVEFLVSFYNNEISEKSEIFDDQFSVERPDGSNFTLKIRSTKLEDSAMYFCASLLLDEQFFGPGTRLTVL.

The rearrangement links TRBV13 to TRBJ1-6; D uncertain. The CDR3 extends over 16 amino acids. Looked up from germline, CDR1 is PRHDT and CDR2 is FYEKMQ (reference sequence). V lost 4 bases and J 0 bases, leaving 10 bases between the germline ends. The CDR3 region is CASSSDIPSYNSPLHF. For the CDR3, the DNA is TGTGCCAGCAGCTCTGACATCCCCTCCTATAATTCACCCCTCCACTTT.

V is TRBV6-4 and J is TRBJ1-3, with D hard to call. This CDR3 region has 14 residues. The ends were cut back, 3 bases at V and 3 bases at J, with 9 bases in the middle. Germline V gene data show CDR1 as MRHNA and CDR2 as SNTAGT. The chain's CDR3 is CASSENSNGNTIYF. Written as DNA, the CDR3 is TGTGCCAGCAGTGAAAATTCGAATGGAAACACCATATATTTT.

The chain combines TRBV4-1 with TRBJ1-2; D is ambiguous. Germline lookup yields CDR1 MGHRA and CDR2 YSYEKL. V lost 8 bases, J lost 2 bases, and 18 bases lay in between. CDR3 length: 15 amino acids. The CDR3 sequence: CASHQEVGLNYGYTF. CDR3 in DNA: TGCGCCAGCCACCAAGAAGTCGGGCTCAACTATGGCTACACCTTC.

The chain uses TRBV18 and TRBJ1-6, with D perhaps TRBD1 (5 bases). The V gene's germline CDR1 is KGHSH and CDR2 LQKENI. The V end was cut by 0 bases, the J end by 9 bases, with 9 bases between. The CDR3 length is 14 residues. CDR3 amino acids: CASSPPREGSPLHF. The CDR3 nucleotides read TGTGCCAGCTCACCACCCAGGGAAGGTTCACCCCTCCACTTT. Using reference TRBV18 and TRBJ1-6 for the parts outside the CDR3, the full variable domain is NAGVMQNPRHLVRRRGQEARLRCSPMKGHSHVYWYRQLPEEGLKFMVYLQKENIIDESGMPKERFSAEFPKEGPSILRIQQVVRGDSAAYFCASSPPREGSPLHFGNGTRLTVT.

The chain joins TRBV7-8 to TRBJ2-7; D may be TRBD1 or TRBD2 (5 bases each). CDR1 and CDR2 (germline): SGHVS, FQNEAQ. V dropped 5 bases and J dropped 1 base, with 12 bases sitting between them. The CDR3 has 14 residues. This CDR3 reads CASSGRDRSYEQYV. For the CDR3, the DNA is TGTGCCAGCAGCGGACGGGACCGATCCTACGAGCAGTACGTC.

This chain links TRBV7-2 with TRBJ1-5, with 7 bases that match TRBD1. The CDR3 runs 14 residues. J lost 7 bases, V lost 6 bases, and 9 bases had no gene match. Germline-derived CDR1 and CDR2 are SGHTA and FQGNSA. DNA for the CDR3: TGTGCCAGCAGTTTAACAGGGGTAGGGCAGCCCCAGCATTTT. Its translation is CASSLTGVGQPQHF. The variable domain in full, completed from reference TRBV7-2 and TRBJ1-5, reads GAGVSQSPSNKVTEKGKDVELRCDPISGHTALYWYRQSLGQGLEFLIYFQGNSAPDKSGLPSDRFSAERTGGSVSTLTIQRTQQEDSAVYLCASSLTGVGQPQHFGDGTRLSIL.

This chain links TRBV28 with TRBJ2-3; TRBD1 agrees at 10 bases. Germline lookup yields CDR1 MDHEN and CDR2 SYDVKM. CDR3 size: 13 residues. V shed 10 bases, J shed 2 bases, and the junction held 3 bases outside the gene matches. CDR3 sequence reads: CATTGGITDTQYF. CDR3 DNA sequence: TGTGCCACGACAGGGGGCATCACAGATACGCAGTATTTT.

CDR3 region: CASSLYQGQGVVNEQFF. The CDR3 DNA is TGTGCCAGCAGCTTATACCAGGGACAGGGGGTAGTCAATGAGCAGTTCTTC. The chain combines TRBV7-3 with TRBJ2-1; TRBD1 matches at 11 bases. Germline CDR1 reads SGHTA; CDR2 reads FQGTGA. The trim removed 2 bases at V and 6 bases at J, leaving 9 bases unmatched. This CDR3 is built from 17 residues.

The V call is TRBV2, the J call TRBJ2-6, with TRBD1 identical over 7 bases. The CDR3 has 14 residues. With 7 bases clipped from V and 1 base from J, the junction kept 1 base outside the gene matches. CDR1 is SNHLY, CDR2 FYNNEI, per germline. For the CDR3, the DNA is TGTGCCAGCAACAGGGGATCTGGGGCCAACGTCCTGACTTTC. Protein: CASNRGSGANVLTF. The entire variable domain, with the rest obtained from reference TRBV2 and TRBJ2-6, is as follows: EPEVTQTPSHQVTQMGQEVILRCVPISNHLYFYWYRQILGQKVEFLVSFYNNEISEKSEIFDDQFSVERPDGSNFTLKIRSTKLEDSAMYFCASNRGSGANVLTFGAGSRLTVL.

The chain recombines TRBV7-3 with TRBJ2-6; D not resolved. The germline V gene encodes CDR1 SGHTA and CDR2 FQGTGA. The V end was cut by 1 base, the J end by 0 bases, with 1 base between. The CDR3 is made up of 14 amino acids. In DNA, the CDR3 is TGTGCCAGCAGCTTAAACTCTGGGGCCAACGTCCTGACTTTC. As protein: CASSLNSGANVLTF.

In DNA, the CDR3 is TGTGCCAGCAGCTTAGGCGGCTTTATACCGGGACAGGAAAGCTATGGCTACACCTTC. Translating gives CASSLGGFIPGQESYGYTF. The chain has TRBV11-2 and TRBJ1-2; 8 nucleotides align to TRBD1. Germline values: CDR1 SGHAT, CDR2 FQNNGV. The CDR3 spans 19 residues. V was pared by 1 base and J by 4 bases, with 17 bases of the junction left unmatched.

The chain is built from TRBV6-1 and TRBJ1-2, with 10 bases that match TRBD1. Germline CDR1 and CDR2: MNHNS and SASEGT. The V gene end was trimmed by 3 bases and the J gene end by 2 bases; junction bases not matched to a gene: 3. The CDR3 is 15 residues long. The CDR3 DNA sequence: TGTGCCAGCAGTGAGGACAGGGGGAGGAACTATGGCTACACCTTC. Translating it yields CASSEDRGRNYGYTF.

CDR3 residues: CASSIDVQPYEQYF. The DNA for the CDR3 is TGTGCCAGCAGCATAGATGTCCAACCCTACGAGCAGTACTTC. The V gene is TRBV9, the J gene TRBJ2-7; D is unresolved. The CDR3 is 14 amino acids. Trimming cost V 4 bases and J 2 bases, with 13 bases left between them. CDR1 and CDR2 (germline): SGDLS, YYNGEE.

The chain joins TRBV5-5 to TRBJ2-1, with 11 nucleotides matching TRBD2. Germline trimming cut 0 bases from V and 6 bases from J; bases unmatched to any gene: 2. CDR3 length: 15 residues. CDR1 SGHKS and CDR2 YYEKEE come from the germline V gene (reference sequence). CDR3 sequence: CASSLASGGSNEQFF. The CDR3 DNA is TGTGCCAGCAGCTTGGCTAGCGGGGGGAGCAATGAGCAGTTCTTC.